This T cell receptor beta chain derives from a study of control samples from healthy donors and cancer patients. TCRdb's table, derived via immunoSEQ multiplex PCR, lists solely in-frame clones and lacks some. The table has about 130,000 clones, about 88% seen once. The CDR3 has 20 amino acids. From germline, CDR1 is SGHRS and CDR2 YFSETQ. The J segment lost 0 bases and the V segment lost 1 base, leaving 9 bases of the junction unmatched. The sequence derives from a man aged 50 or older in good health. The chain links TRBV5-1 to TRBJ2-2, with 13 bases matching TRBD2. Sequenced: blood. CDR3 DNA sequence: TGCGCCAGCAGCTTGTTTACCGGACTAGCGGGGGCCTCGAACACCGGGGAGCTGTTTTTT. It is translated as CASSLFTGLAGASNTGELFF.